Each of the 11 T cell receptor beta chains below was sequenced from the same sample in a study of regulatory T cells in long-lasting Graves disease. CDR3 regions were amplified by Arm-PCR using iRepertoire HTBI primers to build TCR beta libraries. In TCRdb, the multiplex PCR reads were re-called with MiXCR into one record per CDR3 protein. The profile shows about 610,000 distinct CDR3 sequences, 15% to 20% of them singletons. Time point: newly diagnosed GD, antithyroid drugs for less than 3 months. There was RNA extracted from PBMCs, and the TCR library was made from it. This sample was shared with a second study, whose subject was T cells in Graves' hyperthyroidism and ophthalmopathy.

Sample: peripheral blood mononuclear cells (PBMCs), taken at new diagnosis, from a patient treated with antithyroid drugs. Source of these receptors: a man aged 18 to 30 with Graves disease.

This clonotype appeared many times. This chain joins TRBV30 and TRBJ2-7; 7 nucleotides match TRBD2. CDR1 and CDR2 from the germline V gene are GTSNPN and SVGIG (reference sequence). The CDR3 length is 14 residues. V dropped 5 bases and J dropped 1; count of bases not matched to a gene: 8. CDR3 bases: TGTGCCTGGGATTTTGCTAGCGGTTCCTACGAGCAGTACTTC. The encoded protein is CAWDFASGSYEQYF.

This clonotype was recorded at least ten times. The rearrangement links TRBV20-1 to TRBJ2-7, with a possible D match to TRBD1 (6 bases). Germline loops: CDR1 DFQATT, CDR2 SNEGSKA (reference sequence). The V end was cut by 4 bases, the J end by 3 bases, with 13 bases between. This CDR3 has 13 amino acids. In nucleotides, the CDR3 is TGCAGTGCTAAAGGACAGTTGGACTACGAGCAGTACTTC. Translation: CSAKGQLDYEQYF.

The rearrangement joins TRBV5-6 to TRBJ2-7; D gene unclear. Per germline, CDR1 SGHDT and CDR2 YYEEEE. This CDR3 region has 12 residues. V gave up 3 bases and J gave up 6 bases, with 10 bases separating them. The CDR3 spells CASSSLEFEQYF. The CDR3 region has the DNA TGTGCCAGCAGCTCCCTGGAGTTCGAGCAGTACTTC.

This clonotype has just a few counts. The rearrangement joins TRBV6-2 or TRBV6-3 to TRBJ2-2; 8 bases map to TRBD2. CDR3 length: 16 amino acids. Looked up from germline, CDR1 is MNHEY and CDR2 is SVGEGT. The V and J ends lost 5 bases and 1 base, in that order; junction bases with no gene match: 6. For the CDR3, the DNA is TGTGCCAGCAGTGAGGGACTAGTAGGGAACACCGGGGAGCTGTTTTTT. It specifies CASSEGLVGNTGELFF.

The table lists this clonotype with a few counts. This chain joins TRBV20-1 and TRBJ2-3; 8 bases are shared with TRBD1. With V trimmed by 7 bases and J by 6 bases, 3 bases remained unmatched. This CDR3 is built from 11 residues. Germline V gene lookup returns CDR1 DFQATT and CDR2 SNEGSKA (reference sequence). This CDR3 reads CSVRQGDTQYF. The CDR3 bases are TGCAGTGTCAGACAGGGGGATACGCAGTATTTT.

This sequence joins TRBV3-1 and TRBJ2-1; 9 bases are shared with TRBD1. The V segment lost 6 bases and the J segment 9 bases; nucleotides outside the gene matches: 6. Per the germline V gene, CDR1 is LGHDT and CDR2 is YNNKEL (reference sequence). The length of the CDR3 is 13 residues. CDR3 residues: CASRGTGFVEQFF. The CDR3 DNA reads as TGTGCCAGCAGAGGGACAGGGTTTGTTGAGCAGTTCTTC.

This clonotype was seen a few times. The CDR3 sequence is CSVDSGWGMVTEAFF. CDR3 DNA sequence: TGCAGCGTTGACTCAGGGTGGGGTATGGTCACTGAAGCTTTCTTT. The chain combines TRBV29-1 with TRBJ1-1; possibly TRBD1 for D (5 bases). The CDR3 has 15 residues. Germline lookup yields CDR1 SQVTM and CDR2 ANQGSEA. V dropped 3 bases and J dropped 4 bases, with 18 bases sitting between them.

In this sample, this clonotype turned up many times. The chain joins TRBV7-9 to TRBJ2-5; 12 positions match TRBD2. CDR3 size: 17 residues. Trimming removed 5 bases from V and 5 bases from J; junction bases left unmatched: 12. Germline loops: CDR1 SEHNR, CDR2 FQNEAQ (reference sequence). The CDR3 region is CASSPRASGRDRETQYF. CDR3 nucleotide sequence: TGTGCCAGCAGCCCCCGGGCTAGCGGGAGGGATCGGGAGACCCAGTACTTC.

This clonotype showed up just a few times. The rearrangement joins TRBV6-5 to TRBJ2-2; 8 bases map to TRBD2. Losses at the gene ends were 4 bases for V and 7 bases for J; bases not matched to a gene: 8. Germline assignment: CDR1 MNHEY and CDR2 SVGAGI. The CDR3 extends over 15 amino acids. CDR3 DNA sequence: TGTGCCAGCAGTTCCTCCGGGGGGGTAGGCGGGGAGCTGTTTTTT. Its protein is CASSSSGGVGGELFF.

The chain combines TRBV2 with TRBJ2-7, with 8 nucleotides matching TRBD1. Germline loops: CDR1 SNHLY, CDR2 FYNNEI. Trimming removed 7 bases from V and 3 bases from J; junction bases left unmatched: 11. The CDR3 is 15 residues long. The CDR3 DNA is TGTGCCAGCAACCAGGACAGGGCTAAAGGCTACGAGCAGTACTTC. This translates into CASNQDRAKGYEQYF.

This clonotype was found a few times. The chain recombines TRBV6-1 with TRBJ1-5, with D perhaps TRBD1 (6 bases). Trimming shortened V by 10 bases and J by 2 bases, and 9 bases separated the two germline ends. The CDR3 has 12 residues. Per the germline V gene, CDR1 is MNHNS and CDR2 is SASEGT. DNA for the CDR3: TGTGCCACGGCAGGGGGCAATCAGCCCCAGCATTTT. Its protein is CATAGGNQPQHF.